Below, 21 T cell receptor beta chains from the same sample are listed, as sequenced in a study of blood T cell repertoires in COVID-19. This table comes from immunoSEQ multiplex PCR, and its TCRdb copy is limited to in-frame clones, with some not included. This sample has 150,000 to 180,000 clones, with about 85% found just once. The sequenced material came from peripheral blood. The receptors shown here come from a woman in her sixties or seventies with acute or convalescent COVID-19.

The genes are TRBV6-5 and TRBJ2-7; 11 nucleotides match TRBD1. The germline gives CDR1 MNHEY, CDR2 SVGAGI. The CDR3 extends over 14 amino acids. V lost 6 bases and J lost 7; bases outside the gene matches: 8. Here the CDR3 reads CASRTRDRGWEQYV. The CDR3 DNA reads TGTGCCAGCAGGACGAGGGACAGGGGGTGGGAGCAGTACGTC.

This sequence joins TRBV6-5 and TRBJ1-1; D unresolved. The V and J ends lost 6 bases and 3 bases respectively, with 14 bases between them. Germline V gene sequence: CDR1 MNHEY, CDR2 SVGAGI. CDR3 length: 14 residues. CDR3 nucleotides: TGTGCCAGCAGGGCTAGCCGGAGCTACACTGAAGCTTTCTTT. Translating it yields CASRASRSYTEAFF.

This chain uses TRBV7-2 with TRBJ2-1, with TRBD2 matching over 7 bases. V lost 0 bases, J lost 9 bases, and 8 bases stayed unmatched. Germline V gives CDR1 SGHTA, CDR2 FQGNSA. The CDR3 is 15 residues long. CDR3 nucleotide sequence: TGTGCCAGCAGCTTAGCCGCACTAGCGAACGGTGAGCAGTTCTTC. This sequence encodes CASSLAALANGEQFF.

The V and J genes are TRBV7-9 and TRBJ2-7; D might be TRBD1 (6 bases). In germline, CDR1 is SEHNR, CDR2 FQNEAQ (reference sequence). This CDR3 has 11 residues. Trimming took off 5 bases at V and 6 bases at J, with 8 bases between the two ends. The CDR3 here is CASSQGTEQYF. For the CDR3, the DNA is TGTGCCAGCAGCCAGGGGACCGAGCAGTACTTC.

The chain carries TRBV7-2 and TRBJ2-7; maybe TRBD1 (5 bases). Trimming cost V 4 bases and J 4 bases, with 14 bases left between them. Per the germline V gene, CDR1 is SGHTA and CDR2 is FQGNSA. The CDR3 contains 14 residues. CDR3 coding DNA: TGTGCCAGCAGCTCACGACAGAGCCGATACGAGCAGTACTTC. The encoded protein is CASSSRQSRYEQYF.

The chain uses TRBV7-8 and TRBJ1-5; D unresolved. V gave up 5 bases and J gave up 4 bases, with 18 bases separating them. CDR1 and CDR2 from the germline V gene are SGHVS and FQNEAQ. The CDR3 runs 16 residues. The CDR3 loop reads CASSPNSGGRNQPQHF. The CDR3 region has the DNA TGTGCCAGCAGCCCCAACTCGGGAGGGAGAAATCAGCCCCAGCATTTT.

The chain combines TRBV19 with TRBJ1-2; the D gene is possibly TRBD1 (5 bases). The V end was cut by 4 bases, the J end by 2 bases, with 8 bases between. The CDR3 is 13 residues long. The germline V gene has CDR1 LNHDA and CDR2 SQIVND (reference sequence). The CDR3 DNA follows: TGTGCCAGTAGTAACACAGGAAACTATGGCTACACCTTC. Translating it yields CASSNTGNYGYTF.

J is TRBJ1-6 and V is TRBV18; 9 bases match TRBD1. This CDR3 is 15 amino acids long. The germline gives CDR1 KGHSH, CDR2 LQKENI. Germline trimming cut 6 bases from V and 5 bases from J; bases unmatched to any gene: 5. CDR3 in amino acids: CASSETGGNNSPLHF. In nucleotides, the CDR3 is TGTGCCAGCTCGGAGACAGGGGGGAATAATTCACCCCTCCACTTT.

The V and J genes are TRBV28 and TRBJ1-3, with a weak D call TRBD1 (5 bases). The CDR3 totals 17 residues. Germline V gives CDR1 MDHEN, CDR2 SYDVKM. Trimming cost V 10 bases and J 1 base, with 23 bases left between them. CDR3 coding DNA: TGTGCCATCAGGCCTTTACTACAGGCTTATTCTGGAAACACCATATATTTT. This sequence encodes CAIRPLLQAYSGNTIYF.

The V gene is TRBV6-5, the J gene TRBJ2-2; D is possibly TRBD2 (6 bases). Germline CDR1 and CDR2: MNHEY and SVGAGI. The CDR3 is 14 amino acids. V was clipped by 7 bases and J by 7 bases, with 16 bases between them. CDR3 in DNA: TGTGCCAGCAAGTCTAGCGACCGTCGCGGGGAGCTGTTTTTT. Translation: CASKSSDRRGELFF.

CDR3 residues: CASSFKVNSQRGSPLHF. The CDR3 bases are TGTGCCAGCAGTTTTAAGGTGAACTCCCAGAGAGGATCACCCCTCCACTTT. The chain links TRBV28 to TRBJ1-6, with D hard to call. Germline assignment: CDR1 MDHEN and CDR2 SYDVKM. V was trimmed by 3 bases and J by 10 bases, leaving 22 bases between them. The CDR3 is 17 amino acids.

The J gene is TRBJ2-5, the V gene TRBV2; perhaps TRBD2 as D (7 bases). Trimming took off 8 bases at V and 5 bases at J, with 18 bases between the two ends. CDR3 size: 14 residues. Germline values: CDR1 SNHLY, CDR2 FYNNEI. CDR3 loop: CASLNEGGLETQYF. In DNA, the CDR3 is TGTGCCAGCCTCAACGAGGGGGGGCTTGAGACCCAGTACTTC.

The V call is TRBV5-8, the J call TRBJ2-5; D is possibly TRBD1 (6 bases). The V and J ends lost 1 base and 2 bases respectively, with 12 bases between them. Germline CDR1 SGHTS, CDR2 YDEGEE. This CDR3 contains 15 residues. CDR3 nucleotides: TGTGCCAGCAGCTTGCAGGGGTTACAACAAGAGACCCAGTACTTC. It encodes CASSLQGLQQETQYF.

This clone was picked up one time. This chain connects TRBV6-1 to TRBJ1-2; a weak D match, TRBD1 (5 bases). Germline assignment: CDR1 MNHNS and CDR2 SASEGT. With 2 bases removed from V and 4 bases from J, the gap between germline ends came to 5 bases. CDR3 length: 12 residues. The CDR3 sequence is CASSEQGYGYTF. The DNA of the CDR3 is TGTGCCAGCAGTGAACAGGGCTATGGCTACACCTTC.

Concerning this clone: The junction shows a germline mismatch at one end, possibly a read error. V gene TRBV7-9 combines with J gene TRBJ2-2, with D maybe TRBD2 (7 bases). The CDR3 has 15 amino acids. The germline CDR1 and CDR2 sequences are SEHNR and FQNEAQ (reference sequence). In DNA, the CDR3 is TGTGCCAGCATCCAAGCTGGGGGGGCCACCCGGGAGCTGTTTTTT. Its protein is CASIQAGGATRELFF.

The rearrangement joins TRBV24-1 to TRBJ1-2; D unclear. The CDR3 loop spans 11 amino acids. V lost 1 base and J 8 bases, leaving 4 bases between the germline ends. In germline, CDR1 is KGHDR, CDR2 SFDVKD. The CDR3 DNA is TGTGCCACCAGTGATTTAAGCGGCTACACCTTC. This gives the protein CATSDLSGYTF.

The J gene is TRBJ1-3, the V gene TRBV7-3; 8 positions match TRBD1. CDR1 and CDR2 (germline): SGHTA, FQGTGA. CDR3 length: 15 residues. Unmatched junction bases numbered 6, after V lost 5 bases and J lost 3 bases. CDR3 loop: CASSRTGGGGNTIYF. The CDR3, as DNA: TGTGCCAGCAGCCGAACAGGGGGAGGTGGAAACACCATATATTTT.

This clone was seen once. Germline and junction disagree at one end, which may indicate a read error. J is TRBJ2-1 and V is TRBV10-3; 10 nucleotides match TRBD2. CDR1 and CDR2 (germline): ENHRY, SYGVKD. The CDR3 is 17 residues long. The CDR3 DNA reads as TGTGCCATCCGTGAGGGGGGAGCGGGGGGGCAAAACAATGAGCAGTTCTTC. Amino acid sequence: CAIREGGAGGQNNEQFF.

The rearrangement links TRBV6-5 to TRBJ1-1; 7 bases agree with TRBD1. Per the germline V gene, CDR1 is MNHEY and CDR2 is SVGAGI. V trimming: 5 bases; J trimming: 1 base; junction bases outside the gene matches: 4. This CDR3 spans 14 amino acids. CDR3 coding DNA: TGTGCCAGCAGTCCACAGGGGTGGAACACTGAAGCTTTCTTT. Translation: CASSPQGWNTEAFF.

The V gene is TRBV4-2, the J gene TRBJ2-2, with TRBD2 as a possible D gene (6 bases). This CDR3 comprises 17 residues. The V gene lost 0 bases and the J gene lost 0 bases, with 11 bases spanning the gap. Looked up from germline, CDR1 is LGHNA and CDR2 is YNFKEQ. The CDR3 sequence: CASSQEAGSTNTGELFF. The CDR3 DNA sequence: TGTGCCAGCAGCCAAGAAGCGGGCAGCACGAACACCGGGGAGCTGTTTTTT.

The chain joins TRBV2 to TRBJ2-1; the match to TRBD2 covers 14 bases. The V and J ends lost 8 bases and 7 bases, in that order; junction bases with no gene match: 7. Germline assignment: CDR1 SNHLY and CDR2 FYNNEI. The CDR3 loop spans 15 amino acids. The CDR3 nucleotides are TGTGCCAGCGGAGGACTAGCGGGGGGTCTAAATGAGCAGTTCTTC. Amino acid sequence: CASGGLAGGLNEQFF.